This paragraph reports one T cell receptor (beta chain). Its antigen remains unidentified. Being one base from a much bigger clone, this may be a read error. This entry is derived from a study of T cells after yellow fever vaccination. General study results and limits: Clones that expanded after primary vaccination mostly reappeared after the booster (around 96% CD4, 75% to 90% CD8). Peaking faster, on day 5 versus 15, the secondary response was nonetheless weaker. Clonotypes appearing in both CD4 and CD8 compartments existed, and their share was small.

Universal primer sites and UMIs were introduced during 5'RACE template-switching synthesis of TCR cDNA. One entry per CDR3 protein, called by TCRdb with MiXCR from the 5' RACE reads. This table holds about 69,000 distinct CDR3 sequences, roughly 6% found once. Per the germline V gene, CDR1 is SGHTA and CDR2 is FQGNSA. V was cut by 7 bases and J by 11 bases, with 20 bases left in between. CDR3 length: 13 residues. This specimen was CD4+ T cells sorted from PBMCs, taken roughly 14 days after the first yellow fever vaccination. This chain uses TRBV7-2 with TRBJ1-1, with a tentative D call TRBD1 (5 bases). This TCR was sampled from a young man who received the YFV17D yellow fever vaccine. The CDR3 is CASIINVADTAFF. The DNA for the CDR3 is TGTGCCAGCATAATAAATGTGGCGGACACCGCTTTCTTT. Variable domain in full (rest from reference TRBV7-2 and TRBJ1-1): GAGVSQSPSNKVTEKGKDVELRCDPISGHTALYWYRQSLGQGLEFLIYFQGNSAPDKSGLPSDRFSAERTGGSVSTLTIQRTQQEDSAVYLCASIINVADTAFFGQGTRLTVV.